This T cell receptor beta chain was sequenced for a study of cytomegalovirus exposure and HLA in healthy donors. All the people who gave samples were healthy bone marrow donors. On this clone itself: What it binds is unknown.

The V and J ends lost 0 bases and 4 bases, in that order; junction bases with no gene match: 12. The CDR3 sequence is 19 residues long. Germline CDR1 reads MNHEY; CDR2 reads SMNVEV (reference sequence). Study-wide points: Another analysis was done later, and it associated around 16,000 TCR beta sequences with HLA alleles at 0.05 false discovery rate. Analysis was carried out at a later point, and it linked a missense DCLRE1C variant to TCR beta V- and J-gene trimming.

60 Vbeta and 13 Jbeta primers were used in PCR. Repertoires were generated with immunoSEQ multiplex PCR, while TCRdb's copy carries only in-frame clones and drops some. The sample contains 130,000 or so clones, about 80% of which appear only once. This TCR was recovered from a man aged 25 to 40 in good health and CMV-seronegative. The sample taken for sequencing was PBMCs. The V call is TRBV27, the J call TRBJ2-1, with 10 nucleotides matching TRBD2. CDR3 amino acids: CASSLSWTARTSGYNEQFF. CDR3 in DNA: TGTGCCAGCAGTTTATCGTGGACGGCTCGGACTAGCGGTTACAATGAGCAGTTCTTC.